This is a list of T cell receptor beta chains from one sample in a study of OX40 agonist ivuxolimab in advanced cancers. TCRdb keeps only in-frame clones here, not all; method: immunoSEQ multiplex PCR. The data contain about 70,000 clones, around 88% of them seen just once; the ten biggest clones take up under 3%. Sample: CD4+ or CD8+ T cells sorted from blood, taken in a trial of the OX40 agonist ivuxolimab. The receptors derive from an adult with an advanced solid tumor such as melanoma, head and neck, liver or kidney cancer. CDR3s include the opening cysteine and the closing phenylalanine or tryptophan. A D gene is named only where the DNA matches it firmly. Not every row has a clone size; where given, it reads once, few, many or a size class.

v_call	d_call	clone_size	j_call	cdr3_nt	cdr3_aa
TRBV7-9	NA	NA	TRBJ2-2	TGTGCCAGCAGCCAAGATAGTTACACCGGGGAGCTGTTTTTT	CASSQDSYTGELFF
TRBV4-1	TRBD1	NA	TRBJ1-2	TGCGCCAGCAGCCAAGAGGGAAGAAGGACAGGGGATTATGGCTACACCTTC	CASSQEGRRTGDYGYTF
TRBV18	NA	once	TRBJ2-7	TGTGCCAGCTCCCCCGGGGCCCACGAGCAGTACTTC	CASSPGAHEQYF
TRBV5-6	NA	NA	TRBJ1-2	TGTGCCAGCAGCCCCCTGACTAGTCCCAACTATGGCTACACCTTC	CASSPLTSPNYGYTF
TRBV28	NA	NA	TRBJ2-7	TGTGCCAGCAGTTTAACTGTGGCAGGTCCCTCCTACGAGCAGTACTTC	CASSLTVAGPSYEQYF
TRBV10-3	NA	NA	TRBJ2-5	TGTGCTACCCGGGCATCCGCAATTTTACAGGGATCCCAAGAGACCCAGTACTTC	CATRASAILQGSQETQYF
TRBV28	NA	NA	TRBJ2-5	TGTGCCAGCAAGGACACGAGACGGGAGACCCAGTACTTC	CASKDTRRETQYF
TRBV28	NA	NA	TRBJ1-3	TGTGCCAGCGTTACCCCGGCGAAATCTGGAAACACCATATATTTT	CASVTPAKSGNTIYF
TRBV5-1	NA	NA	TRBJ1-3	TGCGCCAGCAGCTTCGGAGACTCTGGAAACACCATATATTTT	CASSFGDSGNTIYF
TRBV4-1	NA	NA	TRBJ2-5	TGCGCCAGCAGCCAACAGGCTCGGGAGACCCAGTACTTC	CASSQQARETQYF
TRBV11-2	NA	few	TRBJ2-1	TGTGCCAGCAGTTATGGTCGGGGAAGATTAGTCTTC	CASSYGRGRLVF
TRBV10-2	NA	NA	TRBJ2-2	TGCGCCAGCAGCTCGGACGGGAACACCGGGGAGCTGTTTTTT	CASSSDGNTGELFF
TRBV7-2	TRBD2	NA	TRBJ2-7	TGTGCCAGCAGGTCCGGACTAGCGGGAAAGCAGTACTTC	CASRSGLAGKQYF
TRBV27	NA	once	TRBJ2-2	TGTGCCAGCAAGGGCACTTGGGACACCGGGGAGCTGTTTTTT	CASKGTWDTGELFF
TRBV7-9	NA	NA	TRBJ2-5	TGTGCCAGCAGCTTAGAAGGATCGGCGGAGACCCAGTACTTC	CASSLEGSAETQYF
TRBV27	TRBD1	NA	TRBJ1-5	TGTGCCAGCCAGAAGGGGGCGAGCCAGCCCCAGCATTTT	CASQKGASQPQHF
TRBV27	TRBD1	NA	TRBJ1-1	TGTGCCAGCAGTTTGACAGGGATGACTGAAGCTTTCTTT	CASSLTGMTEAFF
TRBV28	NA	NA	TRBJ1-4	TGTGCCAGCAGTTTGATACCGACGGGTGAAAAACTGTTTTTT	CASSLIPTGEKLFF
TRBV9	NA	once	TRBJ2-7	TGTGCCAGCAGCGTAGACCCGACGGAGACCTACGAGCAGTACTTC	CASSVDPTETYEQYF
TRBV4-1	TRBD2	once	TRBJ2-1	TGCGCCAGCAGACAAGTAATAGCGGGGGCCTACAATGAGCAGTTCTTC	CASRQVIAGAYNEQFF
TRBV5-1	NA	NA	TRBJ1-2	TGCGCCAGCAGCTTGACCCACATAGCTGGCTACACCTTC	CASSLTHIAGYTF
TRBV7-5	NA	few	TRBJ2-7	TGTGCCAGAAGCTTTCATTGCGCCCCGAGGTCCTACGAGCAGTACTTC	CARSFHCAPRSYEQYF
TRBV29-1	TRBD1	NA	TRBJ2-3	TGCGGCTTGAGCAGGGGGACAGATACGCAGTATTTT	CGLSRGTDTQYF
TRBV5-4	TRBD2	NA	TRBJ2-3	TGTGCCAGCAGCTACGGAGGGACTAGCGGGAGCGATACGCAGTATTTT	CASSYGGTSGSDTQYF
TRBV19	TRBD1	NA	TRBJ1-5	TGTGCCAGTAGCCCAACAGGGGGCAATCAGCCCCAGCATTTT	CASSPTGGNQPQHF
TRBV5-1	NA	NA	TRBJ2-2	TGCGCCAGCAGCTTGGGGCAGGGTGGCACCGGGGAGCTGTTTTTT	CASSLGQGGTGELFF
TRBV10-2	TRBD1	NA	TRBJ2-2	TGCGCCAGCAAGCGGACAGGGGTGTCCGGGGAGCTGTTTTTT	CASKRTGVSGELFF
TRBV28	NA	once	TRBJ2-6	TGTGCCAGCATTCCTTCTGGGGCCAACGTCCTGACTTTC	CASIPSGANVLTF
TRBV25-1	NA	NA	TRBJ1-5	TGTGCCAGCAGTGACTTAACAGGGCACAATCAGCCCCAGCATTTT	CASSDLTGHNQPQHF
TRBV9	NA	NA	TRBJ2-7	TGTGCCAGCAGCGTAGGAGGGAGGGGGGAGACCGAGCAGTACTTC	CASSVGGRGETEQYF
TRBV18	NA	few	TRBJ1-6	TGTGCCAGCTCAAGAACTAATTCACCCCTCCACTTT	CASSRTNSPLHF
TRBV6-5	NA	few	TRBJ1-6	TGTGCCATCGGTCAGAGTGATTCACCCCTCCACTTT	CAIGQSDSPLHF
TRBV7-2	NA	NA	TRBJ2-7	TGTGCCAGCAGCTTCCAACCGGGGCCCTCCTACGAGCAGTACTTC	CASSFQPGPSYEQYF
TRBV7-2	NA	NA	TRBJ2-1	TGTGCCAGCAGCTTACAGGGCAGCTCCTACAATGAGCAGTTCTTC	CASSLQGSSYNEQFF
TRBV15	NA	NA	TRBJ2-7	TGTGCCACCAGCAGAGATCGCTGGAGCTCCTACGAGCAGTACTTC	CATSRDRWSSYEQYF
TRBV19	NA	few	TRBJ1-5	TGTGCCAGTCGGAGTCCAATTCAGCCCCAGCATTTT	CASRSPIQPQHF
TRBV5-1	TRBD1	NA	TRBJ1-1	TGCGCCAGCAGCTTGGAGGCAGGGGGCACTGAAGCTTTCTTT	CASSLEAGGTEAFF
TRBV11-3	TRBD1	few	TRBJ2-7	TGTGCCAGCAGCCCACAGGGGGAAGAGGACGAGCAGTACTTC	CASSPQGEEDEQYF
TRBV7-9	TRBD1	NA	TRBJ1-2	TGTGCCAGCAGCTTATTGCAGGGGGATGGCTACACCTTC	CASSLLQGDGYTF
TRBV10-3	TRBD2	NA	TRBJ2-5	TGTGCCATCAGTTCGGGGGGACCCAGGGAGACCCAGTACTTC	CAISSGGPRETQYF
TRBV19	NA	NA	TRBJ1-2	TGTGCCAGTAGTACCGTAGCCAGGGGTGACTATGGCTACACCTTC	CASSTVARGDYGYTF
TRBV7-2	TRBD1	NA	TRBJ1-4	TGTGCCAGCAGCCGATCCGGGACAGAAGTTAGTGAAAAACTGTTTTTT	CASSRSGTEVSEKLFF
TRBV11-2	NA	NA	TRBJ1-6	TGTGCCAGCAGCTTAGCCGTTAGCTCCTATAATTCACCCCTCCACTTT	CASSLAVSSYNSPLHF
TRBV2	NA	NA	TRBJ2-1	TGTGCCAGCAGTGTGGAGGGATACAATGAGCAGTTCTTC	CASSVEGYNEQFF
TRBV29-1	NA	NA	TRBJ1-2	TGCAGCGTTGAAGATCGGCGCAGGGGATCGGTTGGCTACACCTTC	CSVEDRRRGSVGYTF
TRBV27	TRBD1	NA	TRBJ1-6	TGTGCCAGCAGTTTGCATCAGGACAGGAGCTCCTATAATTCACCCCTCCACTTT	CASSLHQDRSSYNSPLHF
TRBV15	NA	NA	TRBJ2-7	TGTGCCACCCTGGCGGGCCAGGCAGCCACAAGACGTAACTACGAGCAGTACTTC	CATLAGQAATRRNYEQYF
TRBV11-3	TRBD2	NA	TRBJ2-3	TGTGCCAGCAGTGAGACTAGCGGGAGTGCAGATACGCAGTATTTT	CASSETSGSADTQYF
TRBV10-1	NA	NA	TRBJ2-1	TGCGCCAGCAGTGAAGGGTATGGCGCCAATGAGCAGTTCTTC	CASSEGYGANEQFF
TRBV30	TRBD1	NA	TRBJ1-2	TGTGCCTGGGAGGACAGGGGTGACTATGGCTACACCTTC	CAWEDRGDYGYTF
TRBV7-2	TRBD1	NA	TRBJ1-2	TGTGCCAGCAGCCAGGACAGGGGTGCTGGCTACACCTTC	CASSQDRGAGYTF
TRBV5-6	TRBD1	NA	TRBJ1-1	TGTGCCAGCAGCCGACAGGGGAACACTGAAGCTTTCTTT	CASSRQGNTEAFF
TRBV7-9	NA	once	TRBJ2-1	TGTGCCAGCAGCTTGTTCCCTCGGGGAAATGAGCAGTTCTTC	CASSLFPRGNEQFF
TRBV7-9	NA	few	TRBJ2-3	TGTGCCAGCAGTAATACAGATACGCAGTATTTT	CASSNTDTQYF